This TCR beta chain was documented in a study of T cells in Graves' hyperthyroidism and ophthalmopathy. Regions amplified from RNA transcripts were the TCR beta CDR3 regions. The TCR CDR3 was amplified in a first-round RT-PCR using the HTBI primer set. TCRdb re-analysed the multiplex PCR reads in MiXCR, keeping a single row per CDR3 protein. The sample gives approximately 330,000 distinct CDR3 sequences, roughly 21% of which show up once; around half is in the top ten. No progression to ophthalmopathy during 18 months of follow-up defined stable disease. Disease duration under 2 months; hyperthyroidism patients were aged 18 to 65. Lactation, pregnancy, other autoimmune disease or uncontrolled infection excluded patients. V was pared by 3 bases and J by 2 bases, with 17 bases between. The germline gives CDR1 DFQATT, CDR2 SNEGSKA (reference sequence). The CDR3 runs 15 residues. This clonotype was seen ten or more times.

The receptor was isolated from a woman aged 45-60 years with Graves' hyperthyroidism. Sequencing was performed on blood. This sequence joins TRBV20-1 and TRBJ2-7; D is ambiguous. CDR3 nucleotides: TGCAGTGCTAGTGGCGAGAAAACCTTCACCTACGAGCAGTACTTC. Its translation is CSASGEKTFTYEQYF.